This T cell receptor beta chain was recorded in a study of T cell repertoires in cytomegalovirus infection. Study at large: Public TCR beta signatures indicated both CMV infection and matching HLA type. General study results and limits: Clonotypes of TCR beta that were HLA-C-restricted and CMV-specific dominated the ex vivo response.

The CDR3 covers 16 residues. TCRdb itself ran the reads through MiXCR, one entry per CDR3 protein. The sample shows about 740,000 distinct CDR3 sequences, 35% of them seen only once. As to this clonotype: Its antigen is not known. Mismatch with germline at one junction end may stem from a read error.

The rearrangement links TRBV12-3 or TRBV12-4 to TRBJ2-1; D remains unclear. The origin of this receptor is a human donor in good health (CMV status not recorded). Some clones in this sample may be carry-over from other donors' samples. Material for sequencing was PBMCs. The CDR3 is CASSLLRARTYDEQFF. DNA of the CDR3: TGTGCCAGCAGTCTACTCCGAGCCCGGACCTACGATGAGCAGTTCTTC.